These T cell receptor beta chains were read from a single sample in a study of OX40 agonist ivuxolimab in advanced cancers. The repertoire was sequenced with immunoSEQ multiplex PCR; TCRdb's copy has only in-frame clones and lacks some. The sample consists of 66,000 or so clones, around 92% of them appearing once. The sample was CD4+ or CD8+ T cells sorted from blood, taken in a trial of the OX40 agonist ivuxolimab. Receptor source: an adult with an advanced solid tumor such as melanoma, head and neck, liver or kidney cancer. The CDR3 runs from the conserved cysteine through the conserved F or W. Fields, in order: CDR3 protein, CDR3 DNA, D gene, V gene, J gene, clone size. The D gene is left open where the match is weak. Rows give clone size only sometimes, using once, few, many, or a class for an expanded clone.

cdr3_aa: CASSYSEQGGTEAFF
cdr3_nt: TGTGCCAGCAGTTACTCCGAACAGGGTGGGACTGAAGCTTTCTTT
d_call: .
v_call: TRBV6-5
j_call: TRBJ1-1
clone_size: .

cdr3_aa: CASRLPSGNTIYF
cdr3_nt: TGTGCCAGCAGGCTGCCATCTGGAAACACCATATATTTT
d_call: .
v_call: TRBV7-9
j_call: TRBJ1-3
clone_size: .

cdr3_aa: CASSQAEGPDTQYF
cdr3_nt: TGTGCCAGCAGCCAAGCCGAAGGGCCAGATACGCAGTATTTT
d_call: .
v_call: TRBV4-2
j_call: TRBJ2-3
clone_size: .

cdr3_aa: CASSVGTGDTYEQYF
cdr3_nt: TGTGCCAGCAGCGTTGGGACAGGGGATACCTACGAGCAGTACTTC
d_call: TRBD1
v_call: TRBV9
j_call: TRBJ2-7
clone_size: .

cdr3_aa: CASSPPPHSNQPQHF
cdr3_nt: TGTGCCAGCAGCCCGCCGCCTCATAGCAATCAGCCCCAGCATTTT
d_call: .
v_call: TRBV9
j_call: TRBJ1-5
clone_size: .

cdr3_aa: CASSYSPDTQYF
cdr3_nt: TGTGCCAGCAGTTACTCTCCAGATACGCAGTATTTT
d_call: .
v_call: TRBV6-6
j_call: TRBJ2-3
clone_size: .

cdr3_aa: CASSIRGQTYEQYF
cdr3_nt: TGTGCCAGCAGCATTCGAGGGCAAACCTACGAGCAGTACTTC
d_call: .
v_call: TRBV28
j_call: TRBJ2-7
clone_size: .

cdr3_aa: CAWSVTTGGYQPQHF
cdr3_nt: TGTGCCTGGAGTGTTACAACAGGGGGATATCAGCCCCAGCATTTT
d_call: TRBD1
v_call: TRBV30
j_call: TRBJ1-5
clone_size: .

cdr3_aa: CASSFLGGYTF
cdr3_nt: TGTGCCAGCAGCTTCTTGGGTGGCTACACCTTC
d_call: .
v_call: TRBV5-4
j_call: TRBJ1-2
clone_size: medium-sized

cdr3_aa: CASSSSSYNEQFF
cdr3_nt: TGTGCCAGCAGCTCGAGCTCCTACAATGAGCAGTTCTTC
d_call: .
v_call: TRBV13
j_call: TRBJ2-1
clone_size: .

cdr3_aa: CASSLLAGGNTDTQYF
cdr3_nt: TGTGCCAGCAGCCTGCTAGCGGGGGGGAACACAGATACGCAGTATTTT
d_call: TRBD2
v_call: TRBV7-3
j_call: TRBJ2-3
clone_size: .

cdr3_aa: CASSLRVNYGYTF
cdr3_nt: TGCGCCAGCAGTTTAAGAGTTAACTATGGCTACACCTTC
d_call: .
v_call: TRBV4-1
j_call: TRBJ1-2
clone_size: few

cdr3_aa: CASTTGLASYNEQFF
cdr3_nt: TGTGCCAGCACCACGGGTCTAGCGAGTTACAATGAGCAGTTCTTC
d_call: .
v_call: TRBV6-1
j_call: TRBJ2-1
clone_size: .

cdr3_aa: CASSQEWSLETQYF
cdr3_nt: TGCGCCAGCAGCCAAGAATGGTCGTTGGAGACCCAGTACTTC
d_call: .
v_call: TRBV4-1
j_call: TRBJ2-5
clone_size: .

cdr3_aa: CASSTGDTEAFF
cdr3_nt: TGTGCCAGCAGTACGGGTGACACTGAAGCTTTCTTT
d_call: .
v_call: TRBV28
j_call: TRBJ1-1
clone_size: .

cdr3_aa: CASGLPLGGSIEQFF
cdr3_nt: TGTGCTAGTGGTTTGCCTCTGGGCGGGAGTATTGAGCAGTTCTTC
d_call: TRBD2
v_call: TRBV12-5
j_call: TRBJ2-1
clone_size: .

cdr3_aa: CASTPGEGGQPQHF
cdr3_nt: TGTGCCAGCACCCCTGGGGAGGGAGGCCAGCCCCAGCATTTT
d_call: .
v_call: TRBV25-1
j_call: TRBJ1-5
clone_size: .

cdr3_aa: CASSYSMEDTEAFF
cdr3_nt: TGTGCCAGCAGTTACTCCATGGAGGACACTGAAGCTTTCTTT
d_call: .
v_call: TRBV6-5
j_call: TRBJ1-1
clone_size: .

cdr3_aa: CASSVFDRGGNSPLHF
cdr3_nt: TGTGCCAGCAGCGTTTTTGACAGGGGGGGGAATTCACCCCTCCACTTT
d_call: TRBD1
v_call: TRBV9
j_call: TRBJ1-6
clone_size: .

cdr3_aa: CASSLGQGRGSPLHF
cdr3_nt: TGTGCCAGCAGCTTAGGACAGGGAAGGGGTTCACCCCTCCACTTT
d_call: .
v_call: TRBV13
j_call: TRBJ1-6
clone_size: few

cdr3_aa: CAWSVYPPNEQFF
cdr3_nt: TGTGCCTGGAGTGTATACCCTCCCAATGAGCAGTTCTTC
d_call: .
v_call: TRBV30
j_call: TRBJ2-1
clone_size: once

cdr3_aa: CASSYGTGGVPLHF
cdr3_nt: TGTGCCAGCAGTTACGGGACAGGGGGTGTTCCCCTCCACTTT
d_call: TRBD1
v_call: TRBV6-6
j_call: TRBJ1-6
clone_size: .

cdr3_aa: CSVLTSGRTDEQFF
cdr3_nt: TGCAGCGTTTTGACTAGCGGGAGGACCGATGAGCAGTTCTTC
d_call: TRBD2
v_call: TRBV29-1
j_call: TRBJ2-1
clone_size: .

cdr3_aa: CASSLSTRGSTDTQYF
cdr3_nt: TGTGCCAGCAGTTTGTCCACCCGGGGTAGCACAGATACGCAGTATTTT
d_call: .
v_call: TRBV28
j_call: TRBJ2-3
clone_size: .

cdr3_aa: CATSRVPTGNSYEQYF
cdr3_nt: TGTGCCACCAGCAGAGTCCCGACAGGCAACTCCTACGAGCAGTACTTC
d_call: .
v_call: TRBV15
j_call: TRBJ2-7
clone_size: .

cdr3_aa: CASIQGKGHSPLHF
cdr3_nt: TGTGCCAGCATCCAGGGTAAGGGGCATTCACCCCTCCACTTT
d_call: .
v_call: TRBV6-6
j_call: TRBJ1-6
clone_size: .

cdr3_aa: CASRVGQGGYNEQFF
cdr3_nt: TGTGCCAGCAGGGTGGGGCAGGGAGGGTACAATGAGCAGTTCTTC
d_call: TRBD2
v_call: TRBV13
j_call: TRBJ2-1
clone_size: .

cdr3_aa: CASSRTGVRSVEKLFF
cdr3_nt: TGTGCCAGCAGTAGGACAGGGGTTCGGTCGGTTGAAAAACTGTTTTTT
d_call: TRBD1
v_call: TRBV6-6
j_call: TRBJ1-4
clone_size: .

cdr3_aa: CASSEVGDSPLHF
cdr3_nt: TGTGCCAGCAGTGAAGTGGGGGACTCACCCCTCCACTTT
d_call: .
v_call: TRBV25-1
j_call: TRBJ1-6
clone_size: once

cdr3_aa: CASSSLAHNEQFF
cdr3_nt: TGTGCCAGCAGTTCACTAGCACACAATGAGCAGTTCTTC
d_call: .
v_call: TRBV27
j_call: TRBJ2-1
clone_size: .

cdr3_aa: CAWSGFDTGDNEQFF
cdr3_nt: TGTGCCTGGAGTGGGTTCGACACGGGAGACAATGAGCAGTTCTTC
d_call: .
v_call: TRBV30
j_call: TRBJ2-1
clone_size: .

cdr3_aa: CASSQIPLKGYNEQFF
cdr3_nt: TGTGCCAGCAGCCAGATTCCCTTAAAGGGCTACAATGAGCAGTTCTTC
d_call: .
v_call: TRBV5-6
j_call: TRBJ2-1
clone_size: .

cdr3_aa: CASRTNRDYISPLHF
cdr3_nt: TGTGCCAGCAGAACAAACCGGGACTACATCTCACCCCTCCACTTT
d_call: .
v_call: TRBV28
j_call: TRBJ1-6
clone_size: .

cdr3_aa: CASSWVRGASNQPQHF
cdr3_nt: TGTGCCAGCAGCTGGGTCAGGGGAGCTAGCAATCAGCCCCAGCATTTT
d_call: .
v_call: TRBV28
j_call: TRBJ1-5
clone_size: .

cdr3_aa: CATSLDRVYTEAFF
cdr3_nt: TGTGCCACCAGCCTCGACAGGGTTTACACTGAAGCTTTCTTT
d_call: TRBD1
v_call: TRBV15
j_call: TRBJ1-1
clone_size: once

cdr3_aa: CASSPSPGKYNEQFF
cdr3_nt: TGTGCCAGCAGCCCCTCTCCGGGAAAGTACAATGAGCAGTTCTTC
d_call: .
v_call: TRBV4-2
j_call: TRBJ2-1
clone_size: .

cdr3_aa: CASSRGEKLFF
cdr3_nt: TGTGCCAGCAGCCGGGGGGAAAAACTGTTTTTT
d_call: .
v_call: TRBV11-2
j_call: TRBJ1-4
clone_size: .

cdr3_aa: CSVEMGVLGGNEQFF
cdr3_nt: TGCAGCGTTGAAATGGGCGTCCTCGGGGGGAATGAGCAGTTCTTC
d_call: TRBD2
v_call: TRBV29-1
j_call: TRBJ2-1
clone_size: .

cdr3_aa: CASSQVAGANYGYTF
cdr3_nt: TGCGCCAGCAGCCAAGTCGCAGGCGCCAACTATGGCTACACCTTC
d_call: .
v_call: TRBV4-3
j_call: TRBJ1-2
clone_size: .

cdr3_aa: CASSTLINSGNTIYF
cdr3_nt: TGTGCCAGCAGTACCCTGATCAACTCTGGAAACACCATATATTTT
d_call: .
v_call: TRBV28
j_call: TRBJ1-3
clone_size: .

cdr3_aa: CASSLALASRTGNEQFF
cdr3_nt: TGTGCCAGCAGCTTAGCGCTAGCTAGCAGGACGGGGAATGAGCAGTTCTTC
d_call: .
v_call: TRBV7-6
j_call: TRBJ2-1
clone_size: .

cdr3_aa: CASSYTDTQYF
cdr3_nt: TGTGCCAGCAGCTACACAGATACGCAGTATTTT
d_call: .
v_call: TRBV7-8
j_call: TRBJ2-3
clone_size: .

cdr3_aa: CAARQGMNTEAFF
cdr3_nt: TGTGCCGCTCGACAGGGGATGAACACTGAAGCTTTCTTT
d_call: TRBD1
v_call: TRBV30
j_call: TRBJ1-1
clone_size: .

cdr3_aa: CAISASLAVADTQYF
cdr3_nt: TGTGCCATCAGTGCCTCTCTAGCGGTCGCAGATACGCAGTATTTT
d_call: TRBD2
v_call: TRBV10-3
j_call: TRBJ2-3
clone_size: few

cdr3_aa: CASSPTNYKGRQPTKYGYTF
cdr3_nt: TGTGCCAGCAGTCCGACCAATTATAAAGGGCGGCAGCCAACTAAGTATGGCTACACCTTC
d_call: .
v_call: TRBV2
j_call: TRBJ1-2
clone_size: .

cdr3_aa: CASSELSTYNEQFF
cdr3_nt: TGTGCCAGCAGTGAGTTGTCTACCTACAATGAGCAGTTCTTC
d_call: .
v_call: TRBV6-1
j_call: TRBJ2-1
clone_size: .

cdr3_aa: CAKRPPISLSGRPYNEQFF
cdr3_nt: TGCGCCAAAAGACCCCCAATTTCCCTCAGCGGAAGGCCATACAATGAGCAGTTCTTC
d_call: .
v_call: TRBV23-1
j_call: TRBJ2-1
clone_size: .

cdr3_aa: CASSRPQGRTGNSPLHF
cdr3_nt: TGCGCCAGCAGTCGCCCCCAGGGGAGGACGGGAAATTCACCCCTCCACTTT
d_call: .
v_call: TRBV23-1
j_call: TRBJ1-6
clone_size: .

cdr3_aa: CATSSAPGTGALEQFF
cdr3_nt: TGTGCCACCAGCAGTGCGCCCGGGACAGGGGCCCTAGAGCAGTTCTTC
d_call: TRBD1
v_call: TRBV15
j_call: TRBJ2-1
clone_size: .

cdr3_aa: CASYSGGIGEKLFF
cdr3_nt: TGTGCCAGCTATTCTGGGGGGATCGGCGAAAAACTGTTTTTT
d_call: .
v_call: TRBV27
j_call: TRBJ1-4
clone_size: once

cdr3_aa: CSAELIEQFF
cdr3_nt: TGCAGTGCCGAACTAATAGAGCAGTTCTTC
d_call: .
v_call: TRBV20-1
j_call: TRBJ2-1
clone_size: .

cdr3_aa: CASSFRTDTQYF
cdr3_nt: TGTGCCAGCAGCTTTCGCACAGATACGCAGTATTTT
d_call: .
v_call: TRBV5-4
j_call: TRBJ2-3
clone_size: .

cdr3_aa: CASSDNNYGYTF
cdr3_nt: TGTGCCAGCAGTGACAACAACTATGGCTACACCTTC
d_call: .
v_call: TRBV2
j_call: TRBJ1-2
clone_size: few

cdr3_aa: CASSQGLRGTSGSEQFF
cdr3_nt: TGCGCCAGCAGCCAAGGCCTTCGAGGGACTAGCGGGAGTGAGCAGTTCTTC
d_call: TRBD2
v_call: TRBV4-3
j_call: TRBJ2-1
clone_size: .

cdr3_aa: CASSPGTLLSYNEQFF
cdr3_nt: TGTGCCAGCAGCCCCGGGACACTTCTCTCCTACAATGAGCAGTTCTTC
d_call: .
v_call: TRBV11-2
j_call: TRBJ2-1
clone_size: once